A single sample gave rise to the 4 T cell receptor beta chains below, sequenced in a study of T cell repertoires in cytomegalovirus infection (dated by TCRdb to about 2019). Sequencing relied on an Illumina HiSeq 1500. Starting from the raw public reads, TCRdb applied fastp trimming at Q25, assembled clones with MiXCR and retained in-frame beta chains. Identical CDR3 protein sequences are pooled into one entry, listed with their most common genes and DNA. The sample records roughly 320,000 distinct CDR3 sequences, about 9.1% of which are singletons. Together, the top ten hold approximately 2.4% of the sample. Material for sequencing was PBMCs. These TCRs come from a human donor in good health (CMV status not recorded). Some clones in this sample may be carry-over from other donors' samples.

Many counts were recorded for this clonotype. The V gene is TRBV20-1, the J gene TRBJ1-4; D uncertain. CDR3 length: 12 residues. The germline gives CDR1 DFQATT, CDR2 SNEGSKA (reference sequence). Trimming removed 2 bases from V and 10 bases from J, with 11 bases in between. Here the CDR3 DNA reads TGCAGTGCTAGACCTAGACTCGGAAAACTGTTTTTT. Amino acids: CSARPRLGKLFF.

This clonotype was counted many times. This chain connects TRBV6-2 or TRBV6-3 to TRBJ1-3; D is unclear. This CDR3 region has 14 residues. The V and J ends lost 6 bases and 0 bases respectively, with 9 bases between them. Germline CDR1 reads MNHEY; CDR2 reads SVGEGT. CDR3 protein: CASSPRRSGNTIYF. The CDR3 region has the DNA TGTGCCAGCAGCCCCCGCCGCTCTGGAAACACCATATATTTT.

This clonotype was observed at least ten times. The V and J genes are TRBV29-1 and TRBJ2-7, with 7 bases aligning to TRBD1. Germline assignment: CDR1 SQVTM and CDR2 ANQGSEA. V lost 7 bases to trimming and J lost 2 bases; unmatched junction nucleotides: 5. The CDR3 consists of 12 residues. CDR3 nucleotide sequence: TGCAGCGCGCGGACAGGAACCTACGAGCAGTACGTC. Translating it yields CSARTGTYEQYV.

This clonotype was detected many times. J is TRBJ1-6 and V is TRBV7-9, with unresolved D. The V end lost 7 bases, the J end lost 5 bases, and 12 bases lay between the germline ends. Germline lookup yields CDR1 SEHNR and CDR2 FQNEAQ (reference sequence). The CDR3 extends over 14 amino acids. CDR3: CASTDYSHNSPLHF. CDR3 DNA: TGTGCCAGCACCGACTATTCACATAATTCACCCCTCCACTTT.